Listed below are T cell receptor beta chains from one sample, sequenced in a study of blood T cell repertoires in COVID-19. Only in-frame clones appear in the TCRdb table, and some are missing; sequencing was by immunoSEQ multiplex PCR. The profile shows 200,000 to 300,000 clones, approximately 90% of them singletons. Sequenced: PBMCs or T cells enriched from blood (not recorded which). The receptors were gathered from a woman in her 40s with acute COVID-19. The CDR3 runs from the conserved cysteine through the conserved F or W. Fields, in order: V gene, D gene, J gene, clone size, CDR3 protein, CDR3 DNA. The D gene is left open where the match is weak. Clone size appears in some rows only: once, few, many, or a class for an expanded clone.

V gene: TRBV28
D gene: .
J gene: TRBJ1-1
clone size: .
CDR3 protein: CASSFGSREAFF
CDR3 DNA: TGTGCCAGCAGTTTCGGGTCGCGGGAGGCTTTCTTT

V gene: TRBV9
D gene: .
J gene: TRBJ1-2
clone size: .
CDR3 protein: CASSVATVPYGYTF
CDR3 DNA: TGTGCCAGCAGCGTAGCAACAGTTCCCTATGGCTACACCTTC

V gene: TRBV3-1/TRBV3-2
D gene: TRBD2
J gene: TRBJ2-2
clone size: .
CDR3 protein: CASSRSSGGYNTGELFF
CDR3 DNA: TGTGCCAGCAGCCGGAGTAGCGGGGGCTATAACACCGGGGAGCTGTTTTTT

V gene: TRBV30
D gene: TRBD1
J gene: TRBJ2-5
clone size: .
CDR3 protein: CAWSVGGRGETQYF
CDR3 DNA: TGTGCCTGGAGTGTAGGGGGCAGGGGAGAGACCCAGTACTTC

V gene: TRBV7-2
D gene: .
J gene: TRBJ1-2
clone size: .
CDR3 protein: CASSLGQIPYGYTF
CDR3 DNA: TGTGCCAGCAGCTTAGGGCAGATACCATATGGCTACACCTTC

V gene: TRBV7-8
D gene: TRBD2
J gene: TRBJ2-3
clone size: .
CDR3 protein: CASSSRLAGGTGDTQYF
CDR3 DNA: TGTGCCAGCAGCTCAAGACTAGCGGGAGGAACCGGGGATACGCAGTATTTT

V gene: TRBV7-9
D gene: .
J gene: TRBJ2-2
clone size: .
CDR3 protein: CASSLGAGNTGELFF
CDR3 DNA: TGTGCCAGCAGCTTAGGGGCGGGGAACACCGGGGAGCTGTTTTTT

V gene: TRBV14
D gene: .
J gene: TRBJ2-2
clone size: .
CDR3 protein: CASSQFVGNTGELFF
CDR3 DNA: TGTGCCAGCAGCCAATTCGTCGGGAACACCGGGGAGCTGTTTTTT

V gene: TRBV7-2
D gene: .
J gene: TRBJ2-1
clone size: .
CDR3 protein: CASSLGLTYNEQFF
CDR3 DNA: TGTGCCAGCAGCTTAGGACTAACCTACAATGAGCAGTTCTTC

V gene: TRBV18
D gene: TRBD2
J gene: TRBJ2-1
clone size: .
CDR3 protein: CASSPGGGWNEQFF
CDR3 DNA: TGTGCCAGCTCACCTGGCGGGGGGTGGAATGAGCAGTTCTTC

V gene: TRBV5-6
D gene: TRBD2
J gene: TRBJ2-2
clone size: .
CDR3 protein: CASSYGLAGKAGELFF
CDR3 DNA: TGTGCCAGCAGCTACGGACTAGCGGGAAAGGCCGGGGAGCTGTTTTTT

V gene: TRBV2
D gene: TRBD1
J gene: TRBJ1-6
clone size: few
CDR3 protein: CASRTGIENSPLHF
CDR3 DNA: TGTGCCAGCAGGACAGGGATCGAGAATTCACCCCTCCACTTT

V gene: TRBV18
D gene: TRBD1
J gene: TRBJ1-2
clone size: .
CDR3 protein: CASSPLEGANYGYTF
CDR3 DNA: TGTGCCAGCTCACCTCTCGAGGGGGCCAACTATGGCTACACCTTC

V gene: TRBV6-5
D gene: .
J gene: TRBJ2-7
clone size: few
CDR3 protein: CASNPAGYYEQYF
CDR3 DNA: TGTGCCAGCAACCCGGCGGGATACTACGAGCAGTACTTC

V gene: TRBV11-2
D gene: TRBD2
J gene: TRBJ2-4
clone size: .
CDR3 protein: CASSGTSGRAGNIQYF
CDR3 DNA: TGTGCCAGCAGTGGGACTAGCGGGAGGGCTGGAAACATTCAGTACTTC

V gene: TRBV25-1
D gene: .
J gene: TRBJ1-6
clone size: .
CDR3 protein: CASSASSYNSPLHF
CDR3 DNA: TGTGCCAGCAGTGCTAGCTCCTATAATTCACCCCTCCACTTT

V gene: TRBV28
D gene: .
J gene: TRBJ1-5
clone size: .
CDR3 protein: CASSPAGDTYQPQHF
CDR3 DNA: TGTGCCAGCAGCCCCGCTGGGGACACATATCAGCCCCAGCATTTT

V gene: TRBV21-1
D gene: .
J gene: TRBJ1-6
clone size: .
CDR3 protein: CASITQGDAYNSPLHF
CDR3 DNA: TGTGCCAGCATCACGCAGGGGGACGCATATAATTCACCCCTCCACTTT

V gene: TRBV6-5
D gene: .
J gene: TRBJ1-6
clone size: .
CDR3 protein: CASSPLTGRESPLHF
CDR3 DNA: TGTGCCAGCAGTCCCCTTACCGGAAGGGAGTCACCCCTCCACTTT

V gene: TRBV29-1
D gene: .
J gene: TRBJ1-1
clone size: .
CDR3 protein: CSAYARSRDTEAFF
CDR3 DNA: TGCAGCGCATATGCACGGTCCCGGGACACTGAAGCTTTCTTT

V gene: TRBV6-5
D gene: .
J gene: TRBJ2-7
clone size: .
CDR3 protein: CASSSPGIGSYEQYF
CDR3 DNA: TGTGCCAGCAGTTCCCCGGGGATAGGGTCCTACGAGCAGTACTTC

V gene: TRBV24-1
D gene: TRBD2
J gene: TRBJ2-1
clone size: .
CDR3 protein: CATSDFFSPSGSYNEQFF
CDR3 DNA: TGTGCCACCAGTGATTTTTTTTCCCCTAGCGGGTCCTACAATGAGCAGTTCTTC

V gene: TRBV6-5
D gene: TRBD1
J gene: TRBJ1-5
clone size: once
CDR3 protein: CASSRGDGSNQPQHF
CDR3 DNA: TGTGCCAGCAGCAGGGGGGACGGGAGCAATCAGCCCCAGCATTTT

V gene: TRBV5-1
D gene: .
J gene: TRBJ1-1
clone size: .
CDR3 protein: CASSSLGQPEAFF
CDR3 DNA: TGCGCCAGCAGCTCGTTAGGACAGCCTGAAGCTTTCTTT

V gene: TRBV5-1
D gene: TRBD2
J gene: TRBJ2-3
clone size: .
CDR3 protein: CASRGGGGVPLRTDTQYF
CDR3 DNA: TGCGCCAGCAGGGGCGGCGGGGGGGTACCTCTCCGCACAGATACGCAGTATTTT

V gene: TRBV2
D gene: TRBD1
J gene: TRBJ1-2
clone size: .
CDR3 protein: CASSREGTGGRYTF
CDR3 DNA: TGTGCCAGCAGTCGAGAGGGGACAGGGGGCCGCTACACCTTC

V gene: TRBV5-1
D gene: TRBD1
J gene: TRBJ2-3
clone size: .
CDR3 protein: CASSLGQGLTDTQYF
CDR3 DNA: TGCGCCAGCAGCTTGGGACAGGGGCTCACAGATACGCAGTATTTT

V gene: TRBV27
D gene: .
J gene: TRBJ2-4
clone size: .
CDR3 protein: CASSSGQLGKNIQYF
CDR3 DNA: TGTGCCAGCAGTTCAGGACAGTTGGGGAAAAACATTCAGTACTTC

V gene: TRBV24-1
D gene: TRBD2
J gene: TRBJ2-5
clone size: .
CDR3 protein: CATSDGTSGGETQYF
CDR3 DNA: TGTGCCACCAGTGACGGGACTAGCGGGGGGGAGACCCAGTACTTC